The TCR beta chain under discussion was sequenced for a study of T-cell memory formation after mild COVID-19. TCRdb used MiXCR to reprocess the 5' RACE reads, holding one entry per CDR3 protein. This table has about 560,000 distinct CDR3 sequences, about a fifth appearing once. The germline CDR1 and CDR2 sequences are MNHNS and SASEGT. V was trimmed by 3 bases and J by 6 bases, leaving 15 bases between them. CDR3 length: 15 amino acids. The sequencing sample was made of PBMCs or a T cell subset sorted from them (not recorded which). The source of this sequence is an adult woman who had mild COVID-19 (a few samples of this study predate the infection). Cell type and time point are not known. The chain recombines TRBV6-1 with TRBJ2-1; D may be TRBD1 or TRBD2 (5 bases each). CDR3 sequence (DNA): TGTGCCAGCAGTGACGGACATGGGGGAATCAATGAGCAGTTCTTC. This sequence encodes CASSDGHGGINEQFF.